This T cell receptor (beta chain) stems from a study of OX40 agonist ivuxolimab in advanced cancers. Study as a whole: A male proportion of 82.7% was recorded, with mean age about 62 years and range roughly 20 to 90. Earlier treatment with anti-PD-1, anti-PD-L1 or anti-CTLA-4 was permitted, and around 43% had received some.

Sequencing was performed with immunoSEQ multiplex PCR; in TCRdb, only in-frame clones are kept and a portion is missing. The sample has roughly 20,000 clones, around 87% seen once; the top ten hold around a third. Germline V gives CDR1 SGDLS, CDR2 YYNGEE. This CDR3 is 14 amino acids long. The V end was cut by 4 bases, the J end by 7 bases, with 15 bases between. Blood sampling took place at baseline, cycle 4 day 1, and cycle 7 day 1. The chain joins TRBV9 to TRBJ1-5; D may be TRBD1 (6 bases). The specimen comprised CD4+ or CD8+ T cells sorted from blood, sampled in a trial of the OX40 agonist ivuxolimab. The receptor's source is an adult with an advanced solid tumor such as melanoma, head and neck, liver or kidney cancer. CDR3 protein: CASSQGGEGQPQHF. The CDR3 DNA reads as TGTGCCAGCAGCCAAGGGGGTGAAGGGCAGCCCCAGCATTTT.